The 19 T cell receptor beta chains below come from one sample, sequenced in a study of CD8+CD57+ T cells in acquired aplastic anemia. Genomic DNA served as template for TCR beta VDJ and CDR3 profiling. One entry per CDR3 protein, called by TCRdb with MiXCR from the reads. The repertoire has under 350,000 distinct CDR3 sequences, 45% to 65% of them found once; the top ten carry around 1.3%. Selection for sequencing was limited to patients who had shown CD8+CD57+ cell expansion by flow cytometry. The sequenced material came from sorted CD4+, CD8+, or CD8+CD57+ T cells (not recorded which) from PBMCs. Receptor source: a human donor with aplastic anemia.

Regarding this clonotype: With a much larger clone just one base away, this may be a read error. The chain uses TRBV18 and TRBJ1-1; D is ambiguous. The CDR3 runs to 15 residues. Germline CDR1 KGHSH, CDR2 LQKENI. The DNA of the CDR3 is TGTGCCAGCCCACCACCATCGCTTATGAACACTGAAGCTTTCTTT. As protein: CASPPPSLMNTEAFF.

This clonotype has a single count. V is TRBV29-1 and J is TRBJ2-3; possibly TRBD1 or TRBD2 for D (5 bases each). V gave up 0 bases and J gave up 4 bases, with 11 bases separating them. CDR1 is SQVTM, CDR2 ANQGSEA, per germline. This CDR3 is built from 14 residues. CDR3 DNA sequence: TGCAGCGTTGAAGAGCTACTAGGGGCAGATACGCAGTATTTT. This encodes CSVEELLGADTQYF.

The chain is built from TRBV29-1 and TRBJ1-1; 11 nucleotides line up with TRBD1. After removal of 7 bases from V and 1 base from J, the junction contained 8 bases not matched to a gene. The germline gives CDR1 SQVTM, CDR2 ANQGSEA. This CDR3 region has 15 residues. The chain's CDR3 is CSAGQGAVWNTEAFF. As DNA, the CDR3 is TGCAGCGCTGGACAGGGGGCTGTTTGGAACACTGAAGCTTTCTTT.

The genes are TRBV27 and TRBJ2-1; the match to TRBD1 covers 7 bases. The junction had 16 bases not matched to a gene; V was cut back by 8 bases and J by 12 bases. From germline, CDR1 is MNHEY and CDR2 SMNVEV (reference sequence). The CDR3 length is 14 residues. CDR3 amino acids: CASGRIVGAGGQFF. In nucleotides, the CDR3 is TGTGCCAGCGGCCGAATAGTTGGGGCAGGGGGGCAGTTCTTC.

Many counts were recorded for this clonotype. The chain joins TRBV7-8 to TRBJ2-1; 11 nucleotides line up with TRBD2. J lost 3 bases, V lost 5 bases, and 3 bases had no gene match. The germline V gene encodes CDR1 SGHVS and CDR2 FQNEAQ. This CDR3 region has 15 residues. The CDR3 loop reads CASSQTSGIYNEQFF. Here the CDR3 DNA reads TGTGCCAGCAGCCAGACTAGCGGGATCTACAATGAGCAGTTCTTC.

The chain links TRBV15 to TRBJ1-2, with 9 positions matching TRBD1. After removal of 3 bases from V and 4 bases from J, the junction contained 9 bases not matched to a gene. The CDR3 is 16 amino acids. The germline CDR1 and CDR2 sequences are LNHNV and YYDKDF (reference sequence). In DNA form, the CDR3 reads TGTGCCACCAGCAGGTCTACAGGGGGCGCTACCTATGGCTACACCTTC. It specifies CATSRSTGGATYGYTF.

The chain combines TRBV4-3 with TRBJ2-7; D could derive from TRBD1 or TRBD2 (6 bases each). Germline V gives CDR1 LGHNA, CDR2 YSLEER. Trimming removed 1 base at V and 4 bases at J, with 11 bases between. This CDR3 contains 14 residues. CDR3 in amino acids: CASSQGGGQYEQYF. CDR3 nucleotide sequence: TGCGCCAGCAGCCAAGGTGGGGGGCAATACGAGCAGTACTTC.

This clonotype was picked up a small number of times. V gene TRBV15 combines with J gene TRBJ2-3; 9 bases align to TRBD2. There are 16 residues in the CDR3. CDR1 and CDR2 from the germline V gene are LNHNV and YYDKDF (reference sequence). V dropped 1 base and J dropped 8; count of bases not matched to a gene: 10. The CDR3 spells CATSRATSGSLGTQYF. The DNA for the CDR3 is TGTGCCACCAGCAGAGCGACTAGCGGAAGCTTGGGTACGCAGTATTTT.

The chain recombines TRBV29-1 with TRBJ2-7, with TRBD2 matching 8 bases. The V gene end was trimmed by 4 bases and the J gene end by 2 bases; junction bases not matched to a gene: 7. The CDR3 totals 14 residues. Germline V gives CDR1 SQVTM, CDR2 ANQGSEA. CDR3 loop: CSVVMAGGTYEQYF. CDR3 sequence (DNA): TGCAGCGTTGTAATGGCGGGGGGTACCTACGAGCAGTACTTC.

The V gene is TRBV7-9, the J gene TRBJ2-2; D uncertain. Germline V lookup: CDR1 SEHNR, CDR2 FQNEAQ (reference sequence). The CDR3 length is 12 residues. Trimming pared 8 bases from V and 3 bases from J, leaving 7 bases between. CDR3 bases: TGTGCCAGCTTCCACTACACCGGGGAGCTGTTTTTT. Translating it yields CASFHYTGELFF.

This clonotype was detected only a few times. The genes are TRBV20-1 and TRBJ2-7; 7 bases align to TRBD2. Germline-derived CDR1 and CDR2 are DFQATT and SNEGSKA (reference sequence). This CDR3 region has 14 residues. Trimming removed 6 bases from V and 0 bases from J; junction bases left unmatched: 8. CDR3 sequence: CSAQRDYNSYEQYF. The DNA for the CDR3 is TGCAGTGCACAACGGGACTACAACTCCTACGAGCAGTACTTC.

CDR3 residues: CSALGQGAYEQYF. In DNA, the CDR3 is TGCAGTGCCCTGGGACAGGGGGCCTACGAGCAGTACTTC. V gene TRBV20-1 combines with J gene TRBJ2-7, with 11 bases lining up with TRBD1. V lost 6 bases and J lost 2; bases outside the gene matches: 3. Germline CDR1 and CDR2: DFQATT and SNEGSKA (reference sequence). The CDR3 has 13 residues.

At least ten counts were recorded for this clonotype. The chain has TRBV7-2 and TRBJ1-6, with 7 bases lining up with TRBD1. The CDR3 loop spans 16 amino acids. With V trimmed by 5 bases and J by 7 bases, 11 bases remained unmatched. Germline-derived CDR1 and CDR2 are SGHTA and FQGNSA. CDR3 sequence: CASSLDRALANSPLHF. The CDR3 bases are TGTGCCAGCAGCCTCGACAGGGCATTGGCCAATTCACCCCTCCACTTT.

The chain recombines TRBV20-1 with TRBJ2-5; a possible D gene is TRBD2 (7 bases). Germline CDR1 is DFQATT and CDR2 is SNEGSKA (reference sequence). V lost 3 bases and J lost 5, with 16 bases in between. The CDR3 totals 14 residues. In nucleotides, the CDR3 is TGCAGTGCTAGCATTGGGGGGGGCCGGGAGACCCAGTACTTC. This sequence encodes CSASIGGGRETQYF.

This clonotype showed up just once. V gene TRBV24-1 combines with J gene TRBJ2-3, with D tentatively TRBD1 or TRBD2 (5 bases each). CDR3 length: 17 amino acids. Germline CDR1 is KGHDR and CDR2 is SFDVKD. Trimming shortened V by 0 bases and J by 0 bases, and 12 bases separated the two germline ends. For the CDR3, the DNA is TGTGCCACCAGTGATTTGGGGGGACGGTCTAGCACAGATACGCAGTATTTT. It codes for CATSDLGGRSSTDTQYF.

Concerning this clonotype: One junction end disagrees with the germline gene, perhaps due to a read error. The chain carries TRBV19 and TRBJ1-3; D is unclear. The CDR3 spans 15 residues. Germline V CDR1 and CDR2: LNHDA, SQIVND (reference sequence). Here the CDR3 DNA reads TGCGCCAGCAGCCCCCAGGTGACACCTGGAAACGCCATATATTTT. Protein sequence: CASSPQVTPGNAIYF.

V and J are TRBV15 and TRBJ2-2; a possible D gene is TRBD2 (5 bases). V lost 1 base and J lost 2, with 14 bases in between. Germline V gives CDR1 LNHNV, CDR2 YYDKDF (reference sequence). The CDR3 length is 17 residues. The CDR3, as DNA: TGTGCCACCAGCAGAGTTGGCCGAGGGATAAACACCGGGGAGCTGTTTTTT. This sequence encodes CATSRVGRGINTGELFF.

The chain joins TRBV7-2 to TRBJ2-4; 7 bases are a match to TRBD2. V shed 4 bases and J 8 bases; nucleotides not matched to a gene: 11. This CDR3 spans 15 amino acids. Germline V gene lookup returns CDR1 SGHTA and CDR2 FQGNSA. CDR3 coding DNA: TGTGCCAGCAGCTCTACGTATGGGGCGGGGGACATTCAGTACTTC. Translated: CASSSTYGAGDIQYF.

This clonotype was seen ten or more times. The chain uses TRBV5-1 and TRBJ2-5; maybe TRBD1 (9 bases). The CDR3 is 15 residues long. V lost 2 bases and J lost 5, with 16 bases in between. Germline CDR1 is SGHRS and CDR2 is YFSETQ. The CDR3 protein is CASSFSGDRAETQYF. The CDR3 nucleotides read TGCGCCAGCAGCTTTAGCGGGGACAGGGCCGAGACCCAGTACTTC.